The 13 T cell receptor beta chains presented below share a single source sample, sequenced in a study of cytomegalovirus exposure and HLA in healthy donors. Some clones are missing from TCRdb's copy, which holds only in-frame ones; the method was immunoSEQ multiplex PCR. The profile shows about 140,000 clones, around 88% of them singletons. The sequenced sample was PBMCs. Receptor source: a woman between 18 and 29 years old in good health and CMV-seropositive.

The genes are TRBV10-3 and TRBJ1-2; D perhaps matches TRBD1 (5 bases). This CDR3 spans 14 amino acids. Germline lookup yields CDR1 ENHRY and CDR2 SYGVKD. V lost 10 bases and J lost 1, with 16 bases in between. CDR3 sequence: CATTDTQLNYGYTF. CDR3 sequence (DNA): TGTGCCACCACGGACACCCAGCTTAACTATGGCTACACCTTC.

The V call is TRBV9, the J call TRBJ1-2; TRBD1 aligns across 7 bases. J gave up 6 bases and V 5 bases, and 7 bases lay outside the gene matches. The CDR3 is made up of 13 amino acids. Germline V lookup: CDR1 SGDLS, CDR2 YYNGEE. The CDR3 here is CASRSGTADGYTF. The CDR3 DNA is TGTGCCAGCAGATCCGGGACAGCCGATGGCTACACCTTC.

The gene calls are TRBV6-5 and TRBJ1-2, with 9 bases identical to TRBD1. Germline CDR1 and CDR2: MNHEY and SVGAGI. The V segment lost 4 bases and the J segment 3 bases; nucleotides outside the gene matches: 6. The CDR3 has 15 amino acids. CDR3 sequence reads: CASSWGDREHYGYTF. The CDR3 DNA reads TGTGCCAGCAGTTGGGGGGACAGGGAGCACTATGGCTACACCTTC.

This CDR3 is CASRLRQDPNTEAFF. CDR3 DNA sequence: TGCGCCAGCAGATTAAGACAGGATCCGAACACTGAAGCTTTCTTT. The V and J genes are TRBV5-1 and TRBJ1-1; TRBD1 might be the D (6 bases). The V gene's germline CDR1 is SGHRS and CDR2 YFSETQ. The CDR3 sequence is 15 residues long. The V end was cut by 5 bases, the J end by 1 base, with 15 bases between.

The chain employs TRBV7-2 and TRBJ1-2; 7 positions match TRBD1. The CDR3 has 14 amino acids. Losses at the gene ends were 1 base for V and 6 bases for J; bases not matched to a gene: 5. CDR1 is SGHTA, CDR2 FQGNSA, per germline. CDR3 in DNA: TGTGCCAGCAGCTTAGTAACAGGGGCCGATGGCTACACCTTC. Its protein product is CASSLVTGADGYTF.

V gene TRBV4-2 combines with J gene TRBJ2-5, with TRBD2 identical over 7 bases. The J segment lost 0 bases and the V segment lost 1 base, leaving 2 bases of the junction unmatched. Germline-derived CDR1 and CDR2 are LGHNA and YNFKEQ. The CDR3 consists of 15 residues. Here the CDR3 DNA reads TGTGCCAGCAGCCAAGGGGGGGGAAACCAAGAGACCCAGTACTTC. This gives the protein CASSQGGGNQETQYF.

The chain combines TRBV6-1 with TRBJ1-5; tentatively, D is TRBD1 (5 bases). Trimming left V 7 bases short and J 7 bases short, with 17 bases between. The CDR3 length is 14 residues. CDR1 MNHNS and CDR2 SASEGT come from the germline V gene. The CDR3 bases are TGTGCCAGCATTTTCCGGGGTCGGGGGCAGCCCCAGCATTTT. Residues: CASIFRGRGQPQHF.

The gene calls are TRBV5-1 and TRBJ2-5, with D unclear. This CDR3 is built from 12 residues. Germline CDR1 SGHRS, CDR2 YFSETQ. V lost 7 bases to trimming and J lost 4 bases, with 11 bases between them. The CDR3 bases are TGCGCCAGCGCCGAACCGGGAGAGACCCAGTACTTC. Amino acid sequence: CASAEPGETQYF.

Written as DNA, the CDR3 is TGTGCCAGCAGTTATCTACGCCGGGCCTACGAGCAGTACTTC. Translation gives CASSYLRRAYEQYF. J is TRBJ2-7 and V is TRBV6-6; no clear D. There are 14 residues in the CDR3. Germline CDR1 MNHNY, CDR2 SVGAGI (reference sequence). V lost 3 bases and J 2 bases, leaving 11 bases between the germline ends.

The CDR3 nucleotides are TGTGCCAGCAGTTACGTCCCGCAGGACGAGCAGTACTTC. Protein product: CASSYVPQDEQYF. V is TRBV6-5 and J is TRBJ2-7; D not resolved. The CDR3 loop spans 13 amino acids. V was pared by 2 bases and J by 5 bases, with 10 bases between. Germline CDR1 reads MNHEY; CDR2 reads SVGAGI.

V gene TRBV30 combines with J gene TRBJ2-7; perhaps TRBD2 as D (5 bases). Trimming removed 1 base from V and 3 bases from J, with 10 bases in between. The CDR3 consists of 13 residues. Germline CDR1 is GTSNPN and CDR2 is SVGIG (reference sequence). The CDR3 is CAWSAQRIYEQYF. As DNA, the CDR3 is TGTGCCTGGAGTGCTCAGCGGATCTACGAGCAGTACTTC. Full variable domain (remainder filled in from reference TRBV30 and TRBJ2-7): SQTIHQWPATLVQPVGSPLSLECTVEGTSNPNLYWYRQAAGRGLQLLFYSVGIGQISSEVPQNLSASRPQDRQFILSSKKLLLSDSGFYLCAWSAQRIYEQYFGPGTRLTVT.

Written as DNA, the CDR3 is TGTGCCAGCAGCTTAGTCGGTAACTATGGCTACACCTTC. This translates into CASSLVGNYGYTF. The V and J genes are TRBV7-9 and TRBJ1-2; D remains ambiguous. Trimming stripped 1 base from V and 1 base from J, with 4 bases between. Germline CDR1 is SEHNR and CDR2 is FQNEAQ (reference sequence). This CDR3 comprises 13 residues.

This clone occurred once. This chain joins TRBV7-9 and TRBJ1-2; 11 bases fit TRBD1. Germline lookup yields CDR1 SEHNR and CDR2 FQNEAQ (reference sequence). Trimming removed 4 bases from V and 2 bases from J; junction bases left unmatched: 9. This CDR3 comprises 17 residues. In DNA form, the CDR3 reads TGTGCCAGCAGCTCCGGGGACAGGGGGTGGATGAACTATGGCTACACCTTC. As protein: CASSSGDRGWMNYGYTF.